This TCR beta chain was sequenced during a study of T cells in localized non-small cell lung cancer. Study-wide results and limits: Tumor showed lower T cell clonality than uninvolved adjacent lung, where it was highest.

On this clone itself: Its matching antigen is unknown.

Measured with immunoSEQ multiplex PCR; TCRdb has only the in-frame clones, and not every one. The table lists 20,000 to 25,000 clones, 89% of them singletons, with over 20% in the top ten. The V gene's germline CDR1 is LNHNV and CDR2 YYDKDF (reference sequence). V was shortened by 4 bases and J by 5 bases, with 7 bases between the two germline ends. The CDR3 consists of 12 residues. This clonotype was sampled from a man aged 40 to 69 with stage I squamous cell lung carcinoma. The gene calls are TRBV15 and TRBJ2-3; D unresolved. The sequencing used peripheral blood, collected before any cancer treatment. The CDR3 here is CATSNELDTQYF. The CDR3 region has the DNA TGTGCCACCAGCAACGAGCTAGATACGCAGTATTTT.